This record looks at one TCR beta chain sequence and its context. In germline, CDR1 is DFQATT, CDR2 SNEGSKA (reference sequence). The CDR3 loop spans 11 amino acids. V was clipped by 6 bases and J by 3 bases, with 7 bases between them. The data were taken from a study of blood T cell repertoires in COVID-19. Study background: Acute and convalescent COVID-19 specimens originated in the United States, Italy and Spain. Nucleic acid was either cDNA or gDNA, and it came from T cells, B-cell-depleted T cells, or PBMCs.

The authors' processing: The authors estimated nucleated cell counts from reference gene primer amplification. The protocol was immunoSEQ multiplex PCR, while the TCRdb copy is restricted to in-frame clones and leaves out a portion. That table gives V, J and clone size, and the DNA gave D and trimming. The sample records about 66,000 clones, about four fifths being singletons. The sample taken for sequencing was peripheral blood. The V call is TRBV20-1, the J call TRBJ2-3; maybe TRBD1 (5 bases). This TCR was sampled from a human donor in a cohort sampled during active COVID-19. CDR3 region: CSAQGTDTQYF. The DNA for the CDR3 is TGCAGTGCCCAGGGAACAGATACGCAGTATTTT.